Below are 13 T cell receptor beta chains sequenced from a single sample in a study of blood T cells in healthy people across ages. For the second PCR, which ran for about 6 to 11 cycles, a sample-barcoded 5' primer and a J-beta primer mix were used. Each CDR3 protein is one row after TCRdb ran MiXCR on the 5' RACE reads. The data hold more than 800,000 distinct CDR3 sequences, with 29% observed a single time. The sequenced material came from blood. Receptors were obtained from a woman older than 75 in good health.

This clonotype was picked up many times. The chain's CDR3 is CASSLEGAISNQPQHF. The CDR3 coding sequence is TGTGCCAGCAGCTTAGAAGGGGCGATTAGCAATCAGCCCCAGCATTTT. The chain has TRBV7-2 and TRBJ1-5; TRBD1 might be the D (5 bases). Germline V gene data show CDR1 as SGHTA and CDR2 as FQGNSA. The V gene lost 1 base and the J gene lost 0 bases, with 10 bases spanning the gap. The CDR3 contains 16 residues.

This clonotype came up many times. This CDR3 is CSANPKQNNEQFF. The CDR3 DNA reads as TGCAGTGCTAATCCCAAACAGAACAATGAGCAGTTCTTC. The chain uses TRBV20-1 and TRBJ2-1; D unclear. The V gene lost 4 bases and the J gene lost 5 bases, with 12 bases spanning the gap. CDR3 size: 13 residues. Germline V gene sequence: CDR1 DFQATT, CDR2 SNEGSKA (reference sequence).

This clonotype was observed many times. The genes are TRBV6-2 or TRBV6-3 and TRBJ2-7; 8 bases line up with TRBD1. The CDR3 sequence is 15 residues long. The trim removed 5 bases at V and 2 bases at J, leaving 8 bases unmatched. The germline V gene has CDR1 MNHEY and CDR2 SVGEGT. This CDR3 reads CASSGGQGITYEQYF. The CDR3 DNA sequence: TGTGCCAGCAGTGGTGGACAGGGTATTACCTACGAGCAGTACTTC.

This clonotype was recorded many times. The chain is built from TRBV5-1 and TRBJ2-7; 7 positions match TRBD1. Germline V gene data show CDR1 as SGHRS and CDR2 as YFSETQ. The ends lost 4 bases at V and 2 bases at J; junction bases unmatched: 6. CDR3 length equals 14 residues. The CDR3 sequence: CASSPETGTYEQYF. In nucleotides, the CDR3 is TGCGCCAGCAGCCCGGAGACAGGGACCTACGAGCAGTACTTC. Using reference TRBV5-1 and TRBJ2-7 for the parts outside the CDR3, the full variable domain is KAGVTQTPRYLIKTRGQQVTLSCSPISGHRSVSWYQQTPGQGLQFLFEYFSETQRNKGNFPGRFSGRQFSNSRSEMNVSTLELGDSALYLCASSPETGTYEQYFGPGTRLTVT.

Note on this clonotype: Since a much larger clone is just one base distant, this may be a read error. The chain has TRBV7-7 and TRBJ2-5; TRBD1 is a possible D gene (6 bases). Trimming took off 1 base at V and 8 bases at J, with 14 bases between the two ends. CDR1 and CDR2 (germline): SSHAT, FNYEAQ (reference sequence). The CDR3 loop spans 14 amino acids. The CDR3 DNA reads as TGTGCCAGCAGCTTAGGCCTGGGGGCCCCTACCCAGTACTTC. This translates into CASSLGLGAPTQYF.

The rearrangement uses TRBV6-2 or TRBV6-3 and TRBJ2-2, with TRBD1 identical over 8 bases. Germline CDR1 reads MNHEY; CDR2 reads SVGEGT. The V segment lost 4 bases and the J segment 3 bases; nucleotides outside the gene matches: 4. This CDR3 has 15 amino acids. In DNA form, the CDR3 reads TGTGCCAGCAGTTCCACAGGGGGTTACACCGGGGAGCTGTTTTTT. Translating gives CASSSTGGYTGELFF.

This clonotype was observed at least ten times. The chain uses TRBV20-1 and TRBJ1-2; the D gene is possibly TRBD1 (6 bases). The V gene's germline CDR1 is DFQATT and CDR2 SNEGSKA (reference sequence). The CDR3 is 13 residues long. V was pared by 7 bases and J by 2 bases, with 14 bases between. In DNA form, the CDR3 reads TGCAGTGTCGCGACCGGGACAAACTATGGCTACACCTTC. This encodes CSVATGTNYGYTF.

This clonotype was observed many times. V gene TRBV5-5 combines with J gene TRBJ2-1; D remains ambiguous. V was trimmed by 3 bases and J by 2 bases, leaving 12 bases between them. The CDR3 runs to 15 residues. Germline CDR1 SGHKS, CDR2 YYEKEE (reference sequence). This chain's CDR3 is CASSSAPGPYNEQFF. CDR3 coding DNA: TGTGCCAGCAGCTCGGCCCCAGGCCCCTACAATGAGCAGTTCTTC.

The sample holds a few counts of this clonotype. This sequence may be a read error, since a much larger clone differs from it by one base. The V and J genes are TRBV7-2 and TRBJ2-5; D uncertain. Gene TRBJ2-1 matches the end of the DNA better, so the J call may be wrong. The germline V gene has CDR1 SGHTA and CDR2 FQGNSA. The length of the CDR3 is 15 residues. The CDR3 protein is CASSSRLGNQETQFF. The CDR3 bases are TGTGCCAGCAGCTCCCGCCTAGGGAACCAAGAGACCCAGTTCTTC.

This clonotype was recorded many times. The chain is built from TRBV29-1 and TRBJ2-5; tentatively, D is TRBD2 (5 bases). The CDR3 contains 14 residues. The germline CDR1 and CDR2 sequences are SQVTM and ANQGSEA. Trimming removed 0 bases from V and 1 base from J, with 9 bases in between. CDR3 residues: CSVEEPRGQETQYF. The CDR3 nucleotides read TGCAGCGTTGAAGAACCCCGGGGCCAAGAGACCCAGTACTTC.

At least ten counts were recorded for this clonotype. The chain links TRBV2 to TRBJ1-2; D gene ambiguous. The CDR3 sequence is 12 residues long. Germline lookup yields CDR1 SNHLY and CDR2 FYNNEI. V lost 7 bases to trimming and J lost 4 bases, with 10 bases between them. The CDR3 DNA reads TGTGCCAGCAACTGGGCTGGCTATGGCTACACCTTC. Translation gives CASNWAGYGYTF.

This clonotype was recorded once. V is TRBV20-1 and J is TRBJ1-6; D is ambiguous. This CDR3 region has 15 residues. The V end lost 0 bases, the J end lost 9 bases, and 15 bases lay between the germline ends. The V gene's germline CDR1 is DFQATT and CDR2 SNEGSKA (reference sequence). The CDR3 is CSARETGMSGSPLHF. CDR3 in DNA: TGCAGTGCTAGAGAGACCGGTATGAGTGGTTCACCCCTCCACTTT.

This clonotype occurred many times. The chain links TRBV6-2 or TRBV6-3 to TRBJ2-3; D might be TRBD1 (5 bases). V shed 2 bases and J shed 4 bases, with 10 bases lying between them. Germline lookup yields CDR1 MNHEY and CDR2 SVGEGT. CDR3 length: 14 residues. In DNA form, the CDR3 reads TGTGCCAGCAGTTACACAAAACAGGCAGATACGCAGTATTTT. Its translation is CASSYTKQADTQYF.